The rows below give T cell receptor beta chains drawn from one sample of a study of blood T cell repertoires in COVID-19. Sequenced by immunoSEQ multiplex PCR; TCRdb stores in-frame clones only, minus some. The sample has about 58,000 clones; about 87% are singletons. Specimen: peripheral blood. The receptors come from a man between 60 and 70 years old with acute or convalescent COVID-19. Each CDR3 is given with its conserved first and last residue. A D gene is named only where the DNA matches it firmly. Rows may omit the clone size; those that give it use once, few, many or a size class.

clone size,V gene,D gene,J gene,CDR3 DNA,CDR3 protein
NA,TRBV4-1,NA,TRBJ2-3,TGCGCCAGCAGCCAAGATCCAGGCACAGATACGCAGTATTTT,CASSQDPGTDTQYF
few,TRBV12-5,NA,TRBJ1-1,TGTGCTAGTGGTTTTTCCGACAGACCGAGCACTGAAGCTTTCTTT,CASGFSDRPSTEAFF
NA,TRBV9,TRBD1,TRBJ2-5,TGTGCCAGCAGCGTAGCTCAGGGGGCACAGGAGACCCAGTACTTC,CASSVAQGAQETQYF
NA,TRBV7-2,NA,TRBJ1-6,TGTGCCAGCAGCGGGAGGGACCTTTATAATTCACCCCTCCACTTT,CASSGRDLYNSPLHF
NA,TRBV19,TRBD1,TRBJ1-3,TGTGCCAGTAGTAAGCCGGGACAGCGCATTGGAAACACCATATATTTT,CASSKPGQRIGNTIYF
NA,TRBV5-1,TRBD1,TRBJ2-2,TGCGCCAGCAGCGCGTCTATCCTAAACAGGGGGCGCGGACCCTCGAACACCGGGGAGCTGTTTTTT,CASSASILNRGRGPSNTGELFF
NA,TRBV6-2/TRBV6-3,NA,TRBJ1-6,TGTGCCAGCAGTTACTCGACTTCGGCGGCGCGCTATAATTCACCCCTCCACTTT,CASSYSTSAARYNSPLHF
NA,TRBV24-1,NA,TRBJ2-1,TGTGCCACCAATCAGGGCAATGAGCAGTTCTTC,CATNQGNEQFF
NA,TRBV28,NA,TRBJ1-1,TGTGCCAGCAGTTTTCCCATCCCTAGGGGTGAAGCTTTCTTT,CASSFPIPRGEAFF
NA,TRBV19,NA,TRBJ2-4,TGTGCCAGTAGCCCTCAGGCCAAAAACATTCAGTACTTC,CASSPQAKNIQYF
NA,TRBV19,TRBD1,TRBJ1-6,TGTGCCAGTAGTATGACAGGGTGGAATTCACCCCTCCACTTT,CASSMTGWNSPLHF
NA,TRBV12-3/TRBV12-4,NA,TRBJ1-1,TGTGCCAGCAGTCGCACACCGAACACTGAAGCTTTCTTT,CASSRTPNTEAFF
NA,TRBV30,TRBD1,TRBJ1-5,TGTGCCTGGCGGACAGGGGGCAATCAGCCCCAGCATTTT,CAWRTGGNQPQHF
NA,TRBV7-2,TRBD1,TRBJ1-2,TGTGCCAGCAGTTCCGGGACAGGGGATAACGGCTACACCTTC,CASSSGTGDNGYTF
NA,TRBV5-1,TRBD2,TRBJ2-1,TGCGCCAGCAGTTTTGGAACAGCGGGGGATAATGAGCAGTTCTTC,CASSFGTAGDNEQFF
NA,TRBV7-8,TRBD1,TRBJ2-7,TGTGCCAGCAGCTTACGTCGCCCACCTGGGACAGGACTCGTCGCCTACGAGCAGTACTTC,CASSLRRPPGTGLVAYEQYF
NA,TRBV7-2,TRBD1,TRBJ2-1,TGTGCCAGCAGCTTAGCTGGGACAGGGCCATGGAATGAGCAGTTCTTC,CASSLAGTGPWNEQFF
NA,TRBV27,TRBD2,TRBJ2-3,TGTGCCAGCAGTTTATACCGGGGAGGGACCTCAGATACGCAGTATTTT,CASSLYRGGTSDTQYF
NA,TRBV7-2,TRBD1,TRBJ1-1,TGTGCCAGCAGCTTAGTGCCCACGGCAGGGGGCGTTTACACTGAAGCTTTCTTT,CASSLVPTAGGVYTEAFF
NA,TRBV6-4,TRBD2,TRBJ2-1,TGTGCCAGCAGCGAGCGGACTAGCGGGATGGGTGAGCAGTTCTTC,CASSERTSGMGEQFF
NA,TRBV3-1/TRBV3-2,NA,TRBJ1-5,TGTGCCAGCAGCCAAGACTTCGGGAACAATCAGCCCCAGCATTTT,CASSQDFGNNQPQHF
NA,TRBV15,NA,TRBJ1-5,TGTGCCACCAGCACGACAGTAAATGCCGTCAGCAATCAGCCCCAGCATTTT,CATSTTVNAVSNQPQHF
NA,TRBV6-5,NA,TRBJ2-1,TGTGCCAGCAGTCCGTCAGGGACTAATGAGCAGTTCTTC,CASSPSGTNEQFF
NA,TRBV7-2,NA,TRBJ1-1,TGTGCCAGCAGCTTACAACACAAGAACACTGAAGCTTTCTTT,CASSLQHKNTEAFF
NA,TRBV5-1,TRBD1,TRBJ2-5,TGCGCCAGCAGCCCTCTACGAGGGACAGGGGGGAAAGAGACCCAGTACTTC,CASSPLRGTGGKETQYF
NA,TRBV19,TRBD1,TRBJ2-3,TGTGCCAGTAGTATCCGGGACAGTCTCACAGATACGCAGTATTTT,CASSIRDSLTDTQYF
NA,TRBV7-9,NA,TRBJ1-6,TGTGCCAGCAGCTTCTTGGGGGGGTTCGGTAATTCACCCCTCCACTTT,CASSFLGGFGNSPLHF
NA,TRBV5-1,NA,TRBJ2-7,TGCGCCAGCAGCTTGGCGCACTATCTCGACGAGCAGTACTTC,CASSLAHYLDEQYF
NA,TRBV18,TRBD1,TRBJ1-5,TGTGCCAGCTCACCTGGGCCCACAGGGGATGGCAATCAGCCCCAGCATTTT,CASSPGPTGDGNQPQHF
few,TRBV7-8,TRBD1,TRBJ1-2,TGTGCCAGCAGCTTTACAGGGGGGGACTATGGCTACACCTTC,CASSFTGGDYGYTF
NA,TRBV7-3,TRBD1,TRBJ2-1,TGTGCCAGCAGCTTCGGACAGGGGACAAGTAATGAGCAGTTCTTC,CASSFGQGTSNEQFF
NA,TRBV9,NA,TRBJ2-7,TGTGCCAGCAGCGTAGACCCCGGCAGGGACGAGCAGTACTTC,CASSVDPGRDEQYF
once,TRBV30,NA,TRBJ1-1,TGTGCCTGGAGCCCCGTCGTCACTGAAGCTTTCTTT,CAWSPVVTEAFF
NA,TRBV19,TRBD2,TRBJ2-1,TGTGCCAGTAGTATTCGGACTAGCGGGACTTACAATGAGCAGTTCTTC,CASSIRTSGTYNEQFF
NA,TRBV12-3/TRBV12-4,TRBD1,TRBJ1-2,TGTGCCAGCAGTTTTAAGGGGGCGGAAGGCTACACCTTC,CASSFKGAEGYTF
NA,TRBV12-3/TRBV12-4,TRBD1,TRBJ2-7,TGTGCCAGCATCGGGACAGGGTCATACGAGCAGTACTTC,CASIGTGSYEQYF
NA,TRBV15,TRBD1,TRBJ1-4,TGTGCCACCAGCAGGGCCCGACAGGGGATTGTAAAACTGTTTTTT,CATSRARQGIVKLFF
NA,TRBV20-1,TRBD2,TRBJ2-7,TGCAGTGCTAGTACCTTCGGGACTAGCGGGGCCTACGAGCAGTACTTC,CSASTFGTSGAYEQYF
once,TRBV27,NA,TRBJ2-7,TGTGCCAGCAGTTTACTCGGCTACGAGCAGTACTTC,CASSLLGYEQYF
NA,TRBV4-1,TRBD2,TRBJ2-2,TGCGCCAGCAGCAGCCCTAGCGGAGCGAACACCGGGGAGCTGTTTTTT,CASSSPSGANTGELFF
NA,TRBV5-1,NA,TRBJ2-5,TGCGCCAGCAGCTTCCTCGGACAGGGAGGGCAAGAGACCCAGTACTTC,CASSFLGQGGQETQYF
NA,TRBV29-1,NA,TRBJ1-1,TGCACTCTTACCAGGGCTAGTTTGGGTGAAGCTTTCTTT,CTLTRASLGEAFF
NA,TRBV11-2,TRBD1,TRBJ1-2,TGTGCCAGCAGCTTAGGGAGACAGGGTCGCGGCTACACCTTC,CASSLGRQGRGYTF
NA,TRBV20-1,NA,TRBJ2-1,TGCAGTGCTAGTAGAGTCGGGAGCTCTTCTGAGCAGTTCTTC,CSASRVGSSSEQFF
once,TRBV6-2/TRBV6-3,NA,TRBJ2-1,TGTGCCAGCAGTTCCTACCTTCGGGGAGGCGGGAATGAGCAGTTCTTC,CASSSYLRGGGNEQFF
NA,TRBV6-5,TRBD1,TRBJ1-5,TGTGCCAGCAGTTACGGGAGGACAGGGTATGGTCAGCCCCAGCATTTT,CASSYGRTGYGQPQHF
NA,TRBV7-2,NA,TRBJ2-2,TGTGCCAGCAGCTTAAGTAGCAGGGCCGGGGAGCTGTTTTTT,CASSLSSRAGELFF
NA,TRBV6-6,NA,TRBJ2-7,TGTGCCAGCAAGGGACCGGGAGACGACGAGCAGTACTTC,CASKGPGDDEQYF
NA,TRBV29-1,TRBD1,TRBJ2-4,TGCAGCGTTGTAGACAGGGGGACGGCCAAAAACATTCAGTACTTC,CSVVDRGTAKNIQYF
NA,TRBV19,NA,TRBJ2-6,TGTGCCAGTAGTATTCAAATGTCTGGGGCCAACGTCCTGACTTTC,CASSIQMSGANVLTF
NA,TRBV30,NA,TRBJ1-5,TGTGCCTGGAGTAACGGGGGTCGCAATCAGCCCCAGCATTTT,CAWSNGGRNQPQHF
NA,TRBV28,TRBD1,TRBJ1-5,TGTGCCAGCAGATACAGGGGTCCCAGCAATCAGCCCCAGCATTTT,CASRYRGPSNQPQHF
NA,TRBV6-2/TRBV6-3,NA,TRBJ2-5,TGTGCCAGCAGTCACTCCCCCTCAGGACAAGAGACCCAGTACTTC,CASSHSPSGQETQYF